The next 17 T cell receptor beta chains were all read from a single sample in a study of cytomegalovirus exposure and HLA in healthy donors. Researchers ran the PCR with 60 Vbeta and 13 Jbeta primers. TCRdb's copy holds only in-frame clones and misses some; the assay was immunoSEQ multiplex PCR. Of approximately 140,000 clones listed, 61% are singletons. The specimen sequenced was PBMCs. Receptors were obtained from a male donor in good health and CMV-seronegative.

V gene TRBV29-1 combines with J gene TRBJ2-7; D is perhaps TRBD2 (6 bases). The CDR3 covers 14 residues. In germline, CDR1 is SQVTM, CDR2 ANQGSEA. Trimming cost V 4 bases and J 3 bases, with 16 bases left between them. CDR3 loop: CSVVQWRGVYEQYF. The CDR3 DNA sequence: TGCAGCGTTGTTCAGTGGAGGGGCGTCTACGAGCAGTACTTC.

V and J are TRBV28 and TRBJ1-5; D is possibly TRBD1 (5 bases). This CDR3 has 13 residues. Germline CDR1 and CDR2: MDHEN and SYDVKM. Trimming removed 7 bases from V and 6 bases from J, with 13 bases in between. CDR3 sequence: CASTSRVAQPQHF. The CDR3 DNA reads TGTGCCAGCACCTCCAGGGTGGCTCAGCCCCAGCATTTT.

The J gene is TRBJ1-2, the V gene TRBV19; 9 bases are a match to TRBD1. Germline assignment: CDR1 LNHDA and CDR2 SQIVND (reference sequence). The CDR3 runs 15 residues. V shed 3 bases, J shed 5 bases, and the junction held 7 bases outside the gene matches. The CDR3: CASSIGTGHQYGYTF. The CDR3 nucleotides read TGTGCCAGTAGTATTGGGACAGGGCATCAATATGGCTACACCTTC.

The J gene is TRBJ1-1, the V gene TRBV5-6; D ambiguous. This CDR3 spans 13 amino acids. V lost 0 bases, J lost 7 bases, and 10 bases lay in between. Looked up from germline, CDR1 is SGHDT and CDR2 is YYEEEE. CDR3 region: CASSLGGLDEAFF. As DNA, the CDR3 is TGTGCCAGCAGCTTGGGAGGCTTGGATGAAGCTTTCTTT.

The chain couples TRBV18 to TRBJ1-1, with D perhaps matching TRBD1 (6 bases). CDR3 size: 15 residues. Germline CDR1 and CDR2: KGHSH and LQKENI. V lost 0 bases and J 1 base, leaving 9 bases between the germline ends. CDR3 coding DNA: TGTGCCAGCTCACCACCGGGACAACAGAACACTGAAGCTTTCTTT. Amino acids: CASSPPGQQNTEAFF.

This clone was seen only a few times. The chain couples TRBV2 to TRBJ2-6; 8 bases line up with TRBD1. CDR3 length: 17 residues. The J segment lost 0 bases and the V segment lost 5 bases, leaving 6 bases of the junction unmatched. Germline CDR1 is SNHLY and CDR2 is FYNNEI. CDR3 loop: CASSQGAGRSGANVLTF. The CDR3 DNA sequence: TGTGCCAGCAGTCAGGGGGCGGGACGCTCTGGGGCCAACGTCCTGACTTTC.

This chain connects TRBV6-1 to TRBJ1-1; tentative D call: TRBD1 (6 bases). Germline V CDR1 and CDR2: MNHNS, SASEGT. V dropped 3 bases and J dropped 10 bases, with 21 bases sitting between them. CDR3 size: 15 residues. The CDR3 nucleotides read TGTGCCAGCAGTGATTACTTAAACAGGGATAGGGGAGCTTTCTTT. It specifies CASSDYLNRDRGAFF.

This clone appeared once. J is TRBJ1-4 and V is TRBV19; the D is unclear. In germline, CDR1 is LNHDA, CDR2 SQIVND (reference sequence). V lost 4 bases to trimming and J lost 8 bases, with 14 bases between them. The CDR3 has 14 residues. The chain's CDR3 is CASSTRDIGEKLFF. The CDR3 DNA follows: TGTGCCAGTAGTACCCGGGATATCGGGGAAAAACTGTTTTTT. The full variable domain, its missing parts supplied by reference TRBV19 and TRBJ1-4, is DGGITQSPKYLFRKEGQNVTLSCEQNLNHDAMYWYRQDPGQGLRLIYYSQIVNDFQKGDIAEGYSVSREKKESFPLTVTSAQKNPTAFYLCASSTRDIGEKLFFGSGTQLSVL.

V and J are TRBV7-9 and TRBJ2-5, with a possible D match to TRBD2 (5 bases). CDR1 is SEHNR and CDR2 is FQNEAQ in the germline V gene (reference sequence). The CDR3 sequence is 15 residues long. The V end lost 1 base, the J end lost 5 bases, and 14 bases lay between the germline ends. The DNA of the CDR3 is TGTGCCAGCAGCTTAGGGGCCCTCACGGGGGAGACCCAGTACTTC. Translated: CASSLGALTGETQYF.

V gene TRBV30 combines with J gene TRBJ2-7, with D tentatively TRBD1 (5 bases). CDR1 is GTSNPN, CDR2 SVGIG, per germline (reference sequence). Trimming took 0 bases from V and 6 from J, leaving 9 bases between them. The CDR3 contains 12 residues. For the CDR3, the DNA is TGTGCCTGGAGTGTCCAGGGATTCGAGCAGTACTTC. It codes for CAWSVQGFEQYF.

This clone appeared a few times. The CDR3 DNA reads TGTGCCAGCAGCTTGCAGGGGATGACTGAAGCTTTCTTT. It translates to CASSLQGMTEAFF. The chain couples TRBV5-4 to TRBJ1-1; D is possibly TRBD1 (6 bases). V was trimmed by 1 base and J by 5 bases, leaving 9 bases between them. Germline CDR1 is SGHNT and CDR2 is YYREEE (reference sequence). The CDR3 has 13 residues. The variable domain in full, completed from reference TRBV5-4 and TRBJ1-1, reads ETGVTQSPTHLIKTRGQQVTLRCSSQSGHNTVSWYQQALGQGPQFIFQYYREEENGRGNFPPRFSGLQFPNYSSELNVNALELDDSALYLCASSLQGMTEAFFGQGTRLTVV.

This clone has a handful of counts. The chain joins TRBV11-2 to TRBJ2-5, with a weak D call TRBD1 (5 bases). This CDR3 is built from 14 residues. Germline V CDR1 and CDR2: SGHAT, FQNNGV. V was cut by 5 bases and J by 2 bases, with 12 bases left in between. Here the CDR3 reads CASSPTAYQETQYF. The CDR3 nucleotides are TGTGCCAGCAGCCCGACAGCATATCAAGAGACCCAGTACTTC.

This clone was counted between two and nine times. The rearrangement uses TRBV27 and TRBJ1-5; possible D gene TRBD1, 5 bases. CDR3 size: 16 residues. Trimming stripped 2 bases from V and 0 bases from J, with 11 bases between. Germline V CDR1 and CDR2: MNHEY, SMNVEV (reference sequence). The CDR3 spells CASSLVGHYSNQPQHF. CDR3 in DNA: TGTGCCAGCAGTTTAGTGGGGCATTATAGCAATCAGCCCCAGCATTTT.

The chain has TRBV11-2 and TRBJ2-1; 7 bases line up with TRBD2. The trim removed 4 bases at V and 4 bases at J, leaving 10 bases unmatched. The CDR3 is 16 residues long. Germline lookup yields CDR1 SGHAT and CDR2 FQNNGV. The CDR3 bases are TGTGCCAGCAGCTCCCTCTCAGGACTAGATTACAATGAGCAGTTCTTC. Its translation is CASSSLSGLDYNEQFF.

The CDR3 DNA reads as TGTGCCAGCAGAGTGACACGTTCCTCCTACAATGAGCAGTTCTTC. Its translation: CASRVTRSSYNEQFF. This chain joins TRBV2 and TRBJ2-1; D is unresolved. CDR3 length: 15 amino acids. The germline V gene has CDR1 SNHLY and CDR2 FYNNEI. V dropped 6 bases and J dropped 0 bases, with 12 bases sitting between them.

To note about this clone: One end of the junction is discordant with germline, which a read error may explain. The V gene is TRBV7-9, the J gene TRBJ2-7; TRBD2 matches at 10 bases. The CDR3 loop spans 15 amino acids. Germline V CDR1 and CDR2: SEHNR, FQNEAQ (reference sequence). The CDR3 protein is CSSTLLAGDTYEQYF. CDR3 DNA sequence: TGTTCCAGCACCCTTCTAGCGGGGGACACCTACGAGCAGTACTTC.

The chain joins TRBV4-3 to TRBJ2-3; possibly TRBD2 for D (7 bases). V lost 0 bases and J lost 2, with 18 bases in between. This CDR3 has 18 residues. Germline CDR1 LGHNA, CDR2 YSLEER. As DNA, the CDR3 is TGCGCCAGCAGCCAAGACCCTCCAGGAGGGGGGGACACAGATACGCAGTATTTT. This encodes CASSQDPPGGGDTDTQYF.